This T cell receptor (beta chain) stems from a study of tumor-infiltrating lymphocytes in primary liver carcinoma. Whole-study context: The tumors, T1-T3 N0M0 lesions, were about 4.2 to 11 cm across.

Study results and caveats: Roughly 7.5-25% of top clones, and no more, occurred in all five tumor regions. Tumor-blood pairs (like tumor-adjacent pairs) overlapped less than tumor region pairs did.

Germline loops: CDR1 MNHNS, CDR2 SASEGT. The CDR3 covers 16 residues. V was pared by 7 bases and J by 4 bases, with 14 bases of the junction left unmatched. Unsorted bulk tissue (about 18-30 mg) underwent RNA and DNA co-extraction. A word on this clonotype: No antigen is known for it.

The researchers produced TCR beta cDNA from roughly 500 ng total RNA with a constant-region primer. Sequencing libraries for TCR beta derived from three nested multiplex PCR rounds that used slightly modified ARM-PCR. TRBV1-TRBV30 forward and Cbeta reverse primers drove the first two roughly 10-cycle rounds. Each CDR3 protein is one row after TCRdb ran MiXCR on the multiplex PCR reads. The sample consists of around 100,000 distinct CDR3 sequences, more than 65% of them appearing once. This clonotype was sampled from a woman aged 60 to 75 with primary liver carcinoma and hepatitis B virus infection. Material: liver tumor tissue from sampling region 2. Subset described: tumor region T2, inferior pole. J is TRBJ2-7 and V is TRBV6-1; 9 positions agree with TRBD2. In DNA, the CDR3 is TGTGCCAGCACTGATCCAGCGGGAGGCCTAACATACGAGCAGTACTTC. Its translation: CASTDPAGGLTYEQYF.